One sample yielded the 19 T cell receptor beta chains listed below, sequenced in a study of blood T cell repertoires in COVID-19. Measured with immunoSEQ multiplex PCR; TCRdb has only the in-frame clones, and not every one. The sample carries a few hundred thousand clones, roughly 90% recorded once. The sequenced material came from peripheral blood. These receptors originate from a woman under 40 with COVID-19, enrolled during active disease.

This clone was detected only a few times. The chain links TRBV6-5 to TRBJ1-1; D remains unclear. The ends were cut back, 5 bases at V and 2 bases at J, with 12 bases in the middle. The CDR3 runs 14 residues. Germline V lookup: CDR1 MNHEY, CDR2 SVGAGI. CDR3: CASSRGAGNTEAFF. The CDR3 nucleotides read TGTGCCAGCAGTCGGGGAGCAGGAAACACTGAAGCTTTCTTT.

The rearrangement joins TRBV5-1 to TRBJ2-5; 7 nucleotides agree with TRBD2. Germline V gene sequence: CDR1 SGHRS, CDR2 YFSETQ. This CDR3 has 16 amino acids. J lost 4 bases, V lost 4 bases, and 13 bases had no gene match. CDR3 nucleotides: TGCGCCAGCAGCCGAACCGGGACCCCGGGGGGAGAGACCCAGTACTTC. Translation: CASSRTGTPGGETQYF.

This clone was picked up a small number of times. This rearrangement joins TRBV10-1 to TRBJ2-3; 11 nucleotides line up with TRBD2. The CDR3 extends over 16 amino acids. V shed 3 bases and J 4 bases; nucleotides not matched to a gene: 6. CDR1 and CDR2 from the germline V gene are WNHNN and SYGVQD (reference sequence). The CDR3 bases are TGCGCCAGCAGTGACATTAGCGGGAGGGTCCCAGATACGCAGTATTTT. This gives the protein CASSDISGRVPDTQYF.

The CDR3: CSALQETQYF. As DNA, the CDR3 is TGCAGTGCTCTTCAAGAGACCCAGTACTTC. V and J are TRBV20-1 and TRBJ2-5; D is unclear. The CDR3 has 10 amino acids. The V gene's germline CDR1 is DFQATT and CDR2 SNEGSKA (reference sequence). V shed 5 bases and J shed 2 bases, with 3 bases lying between them.

This sequence joins TRBV27 and TRBJ1-5; 7 nucleotides match TRBD1. There are 14 residues in the CDR3. Germline V CDR1 and CDR2: MNHEY, SMNVEV (reference sequence). V shed 5 bases and J 9 bases; nucleotides not matched to a gene: 10. The CDR3 DNA is TGTGCCAGCAGTAGCTTGGGGGCAGGGGGGCCCCAGCATTTT. Translated, it gives CASSSLGAGGPQHF.

This sequence joins TRBV29-1 and TRBJ2-2; 9 positions match TRBD2. V lost 5 bases, J lost 1 base, and 2 bases stayed unmatched. Per the germline V gene, CDR1 is SQVTM and CDR2 is ANQGSEA. The CDR3 runs to 14 residues. The CDR3, as DNA: TGCAGCGTTCAGACTAGCGGGAACACCGGGGAGCTGTTTTTT. Residues: CSVQTSGNTGELFF.

V and J are TRBV28 and TRBJ2-7; tentative D call: TRBD2 (6 bases). The germline gives CDR1 MDHEN, CDR2 SYDVKM. V was cut by 9 bases and J by 7 bases, with 10 bases left in between. The CDR3 spans 10 residues. The CDR3 here is CASSGSEQYF. Here the CDR3 DNA reads TGTGCCAGTTCCGGGAGTGAGCAGTACTTC.

The gene calls are TRBV7-2 and TRBJ2-5; TRBD2 matches at 7 bases. Per germline, CDR1 SGHTA and CDR2 FQGNSA. This CDR3 has 15 amino acids. V shed 1 base and J 2 bases; nucleotides not matched to a gene: 4. The CDR3 spells CASSLVASGQETQYF. Written as DNA, the CDR3 is TGTGCCAGCAGCTTAGTGGCTAGCGGACAAGAGACCCAGTACTTC.

The chain carries TRBV19 and TRBJ1-1; 7 bases match TRBD1. J gave up 0 bases and V 4 bases, and 8 bases lay outside the gene matches. The germline CDR1 and CDR2 sequences are LNHDA and SQIVND (reference sequence). This CDR3 is built from 16 residues. CDR3 sequence (DNA): TGTGCCAGTAGTACCGGGACAGCGGTCATGAACACTGAAGCTTTCTTT. This translates into CASSTGTAVMNTEAFF.

For this clone: Distinct nucleotide sequences in the sample also encode this CDR3. The gene calls are TRBV11-3 and TRBJ1-1, with 7 bases lining up with TRBD1. Unmatched junction bases numbered 3, after V lost 4 bases and J lost 1 base. The CDR3 loop spans 14 amino acids. The germline V gene has CDR1 SGHNT and CDR2 YENEEA. The CDR3 is CASSSGQPNTEAFF. The CDR3 nucleotides read TGTGCCAGCAGCTCGGGACAGCCGAACACTGAAGCTTTCTTT.

The CDR3 sequence is CASRQGPTSNYGYTF. The CDR3 DNA follows: TGTGCCTCTCGACAGGGGCCCACCTCCAATTATGGCTACACCTTC. The chain employs TRBV6-5 and TRBJ1-2, with 8 nucleotides matching TRBD1. Germline CDR1 and CDR2: MNHEY and SVGAGI. The V segment lost 11 bases and the J segment 5 bases; nucleotides outside the gene matches: 16. CDR3 length: 15 residues.

The rearrangement uses TRBV4-1 and TRBJ1-1; a weak D match, TRBD1 (5 bases). This CDR3 comprises 14 residues. V was clipped by 0 bases and J by 5 bases, with 10 bases between them. Looked up from germline, CDR1 is MGHRA and CDR2 is YSYEKL. The CDR3 coding sequence is TGCGCCAGCAGCCAAGACAGGGCAAGGACTGAAGCTTTCTTT. It yields the protein CASSQDRARTEAFF.

This sequence joins TRBV3-1 (or the pseudogene TRBV3-2) and TRBJ1-1, with TRBD1 matching 12 bases. V trimming: 4 bases; J trimming: 5 bases; junction bases outside the gene matches: 5. This CDR3 is 15 amino acids long. Germline V gene data show CDR1 as LGHDT and CDR2 as YNNKEL (reference sequence). The CDR3 DNA sequence: TGTGCCAGCAGCCGCGGGACAGGGGGCCGTACTGAAGCTTTCTTT. Amino acids: CASSRGTGGRTEAFF.

The chain has TRBV7-2 and TRBJ2-7; D remains unclear. The CDR3 loop spans 13 amino acids. V gave up 6 bases and J gave up 6 bases, with 15 bases separating them. Germline V gives CDR1 SGHTA, CDR2 FQGNSA. This CDR3 is CASSIEVLREQYF. The CDR3 DNA reads TGTGCCAGCAGTATTGAGGTCCTCCGCGAGCAGTACTTC.

This sequence joins TRBV7-2 and TRBJ1-1; D gene uncertain. Deletions cut 1 base from V and 6 bases from J, with 12 bases between. In germline, CDR1 is SGHTA, CDR2 FQGNSA. The length of the CDR3 is 14 residues. The CDR3, as DNA: TGTGCCAGCAGCTTAGTCGGGATGAGCGCTGAAGCTTTCTTT. Its protein product is CASSLVGMSAEAFF.

The chain links TRBV19 to TRBJ1-2; TRBD1 might be the D (5 bases). Germline CDR1 is LNHDA and CDR2 is SQIVND (reference sequence). This CDR3 contains 13 residues. With 5 bases removed from V and 3 bases from J, the gap between germline ends came to 10 bases. CDR3 protein: CASSARAYYGYTF. As DNA, the CDR3 is TGTGCCAGTAGTGCCAGGGCTTACTATGGCTACACCTTC.

V usage is TRBV19 and J usage is TRBJ2-1; the match to TRBD2 covers 8 bases. The J segment lost 1 base and the V segment lost 5 bases, leaving 10 bases of the junction unmatched. The CDR3 is made up of 17 amino acids. Germline CDR1 LNHDA, CDR2 SQIVND (reference sequence). The CDR3 nucleotides read TGTGCCAGTAGTGTGGGCGGGGGGACCATATCCTACAATGAGCAGTTCTTC. Amino acid sequence: CASSVGGGTISYNEQFF.

The chain has TRBV6-4 and TRBJ1-5; no clear D gene. This CDR3 contains 13 residues. From germline, CDR1 is MRHNA and CDR2 SNTAGT. V dropped 3 bases and J dropped 11 bases, with 14 bases sitting between them. Here the CDR3 reads CASSDIPAGSQHF. For the CDR3, the DNA is TGTGCCAGCAGTGATATACCGGCCGGGTCCCAGCATTTT.

This clone has only one observation. The chain has TRBV15 and TRBJ1-2; TRBD1 might be the D (6 bases). The CDR3 is 14 amino acids. Trimming stripped 0 bases from V and 4 bases from J, with 9 bases between. Germline lookup yields CDR1 LNHNV and CDR2 YYDKDF (reference sequence). The DNA of the CDR3 is TGTGCCACCAGCAGAGAACAGGGCCCCTATGGCTACACCTTC. It codes for CATSREQGPYGYTF.